This T cell receptor beta chain was obtained from a study of T-cell reconstitution after alpha-beta-depleted transplantation in children. Germline CDR1 reads MNHEY; CDR2 reads SVGAGI. The CDR3 extends over 15 amino acids. V dropped 4 bases and J dropped 0 bases, with 10 bases sitting between them. General study findings and limits: As was reported, about two months after transplant, alpha-beta T cells came from several hundred expanded graft clones. One year post-transplant, T-cell counts and diversity were largely derived from T cells produced anew. Some patients' high day-60 TCRbeta diversity was attributed to recipient cells surviving conditioning.

Construction of the TCRbeta library involved unique molecular identifiers. Each CDR3 protein gets one entry after TCRdb re-called the PCR reads with MiXCR. Of about 580,000 distinct CDR3 sequences listed, 20% to 30% are singletons. This clonotype was detected a few times. Its antigen remains unknown. V is TRBV6-5 and J is TRBJ2-1; possibly TRBD2 for D (5 bases). Sample: PBMCs, taken before TCRalphabeta/CD19-depleted stem cell transplant. The receptor was derived from a boy in the first two years of life with Wiskott-Aldrich syndrome, due to receive a stem cell transplant. CDR3 sequence (DNA): TGTGCCAGCAGTTTTACGGGAAGCTCCTACAATGAGCAGTTCTTC. This sequence encodes CASSFTGSSYNEQFF.